The rows below give T cell receptor beta chains drawn from one sample of a study of blood T cell repertoires in COVID-19. Clones were read by immunoSEQ multiplex PCR, and TCRdb kept only the in-frame ones, dropping some. The sample records hundreds of thousands of clones, roughly 89% being singletons. Sequencing used peripheral blood. These receptors originate from a woman between 50 and 59 years old with COVID-19, enrolled during active disease. CDR3s include the opening cysteine and the closing phenylalanine or tryptophan. Fields, in order: CDR3 protein, CDR3 DNA, clone size, D gene, CDR3 length, V gene, J gene. A D gene is named only where the DNA matches it firmly. The listing skips clone size in some rows; elsewhere it reads once, few, many or a size class.

CDR3 protein: CASSSGQPLNSPLHF
CDR3 DNA: TGTGCCAGCAGTAGCGGACAGCCTTTGAATTCACCCCTCCACTTT
clone size: -
D gene: -
CDR3 length: 15
V gene: TRBV2
J gene: TRBJ1-6

CDR3 protein: CASSSPDGVMGYTF
CDR3 DNA: TGTGCCAGCAGCTCCCCGGACGGGGTTATGGGCTACACCTTC
clone size: -
D gene: -
CDR3 length: 14
V gene: TRBV28
J gene: TRBJ1-2

CDR3 protein: CASSLEVIRRGRPDTEAFF
CDR3 DNA: TGTGCCAGCAGCTTAGAGGTAATCCGCAGGGGGCGCCCGGACACTGAAGCTTTCTTT
clone size: -
D gene: TRBD1
CDR3 length: 19
V gene: TRBV7-8
J gene: TRBJ1-1

CDR3 protein: CASSEGRNYGYTF
CDR3 DNA: TGTGCCAGCTCAGAGGGCAGAAACTATGGCTACACCTTC
clone size: -
D gene: -
CDR3 length: 13
V gene: TRBV18
J gene: TRBJ1-2

CDR3 protein: CASSPREARGGLSTDTQYF
CDR3 DNA: TGTGCCAGCAGCCCCAGGGAGGCGCGGGGGGGCCTTTCTACAGATACGCAGTATTTT
clone size: -
D gene: TRBD2
CDR3 length: 19
V gene: TRBV7-2
J gene: TRBJ2-3

CDR3 protein: CASPLSPGTPYEQYF
CDR3 DNA: TGTGCCAGCCCCTTGAGTCCGGGTACTCCCTACGAGCAGTACTTC
clone size: -
D gene: -
CDR3 length: 15
V gene: TRBV11-3
J gene: TRBJ2-7

CDR3 protein: CASSSRDFDGYTF
CDR3 DNA: TGTGCCAGCAGTAGCAGGGATTTCGACGGCTACACCTTC
clone size: -
D gene: -
CDR3 length: 13
V gene: TRBV27
J gene: TRBJ1-2

CDR3 protein: CASSSSGGSNYGYTF
CDR3 DNA: TGTGCCAGCAGCTCATCGGGGGGTTCTAACTATGGCTACACCTTC
clone size: -
D gene: -
CDR3 length: 15
V gene: TRBV9
J gene: TRBJ1-2

CDR3 protein: CASSPRAGTGVLANYGYTF
CDR3 DNA: TGTGCCAGCAGTCCACGTGCCGGGACAGGGGTCTTAGCTAACTATGGCTACACCTTC
clone size: -
D gene: TRBD1
CDR3 length: 19
V gene: TRBV27
J gene: TRBJ1-2

CDR3 protein: CASSLGSPGDGYTF
CDR3 DNA: TGCGCCAGCAGCTTGGGCAGCCCGGGAGATGGCTACACCTTC
clone size: -
D gene: -
CDR3 length: 14
V gene: TRBV5-1
J gene: TRBJ1-2

CDR3 protein: CASSRWTVGYTF
CDR3 DNA: TGTGCCAGTAGTAGGTGGACAGTTGGATACACCTTC
clone size: -
D gene: -
CDR3 length: 12
V gene: TRBV19
J gene: TRBJ1-2

CDR3 protein: CASRDQGNTEAFF
CDR3 DNA: TGTGCCAGCAGGGACCAGGGGAACACTGAAGCTTTCTTT
clone size: -
D gene: -
CDR3 length: 13
V gene: TRBV2
J gene: TRBJ1-1

CDR3 protein: CASSPRVNAHEKLFF
CDR3 DNA: TGTGCCAGTAGTCCCCGGGTTAACGCCCATGAAAAACTGTTTTTT
clone size: few
D gene: -
CDR3 length: 15
V gene: TRBV19
J gene: TRBJ1-4

CDR3 protein: CASSGEVGGAEKLFF
CDR3 DNA: TGTGCCAGCAGCGGGGAGGTCGGGGGGGCAGAAAAACTGTTTTTT
clone size: -
D gene: -
CDR3 length: 15
V gene: TRBV9
J gene: TRBJ1-4

CDR3 protein: CASSLRPLFSGETYEQYF
CDR3 DNA: TGTGCCAGCAGTTTACGCCCCCTGTTTAGCGGGGAGACCTACGAGCAGTACTTC
clone size: -
D gene: TRBD2
CDR3 length: 18
V gene: TRBV28
J gene: TRBJ2-7

CDR3 protein: CATTGLAGAGELFF
CDR3 DNA: TGCGCCACCACGGGACTAGCCGGCGCCGGGGAGCTGTTTTTT
clone size: -
D gene: TRBD2
CDR3 length: 14
V gene: TRBV5-1
J gene: TRBJ2-2

CDR3 protein: CASSVIGQGNTEAFF
CDR3 DNA: TGTGCCAGCAGTGTTATTGGACAGGGAAACACTGAAGCTTTCTTT
clone size: -
D gene: TRBD1
CDR3 length: 15
V gene: TRBV25-1
J gene: TRBJ1-1

CDR3 protein: CAYRTPNTGELFF
CDR3 DNA: TGTGCCTACCGGACACCGAACACCGGGGAGCTGTTTTTT
clone size: -
D gene: -
CDR3 length: 13
V gene: TRBV28
J gene: TRBJ2-2

CDR3 protein: CASRSPGNTEAFF
CDR3 DNA: TGTGCCAGCAGATCTCCCGGGAACACTGAAGCTTTCTTT
clone size: -
D gene: -
CDR3 length: 13
V gene: TRBV28
J gene: TRBJ1-1

CDR3 protein: CASSGDSTYEQYF
CDR3 DNA: TGTGCCAGCAGCGGGGACAGCACCTACGAGCAGTACTTC
clone size: -
D gene: TRBD1
CDR3 length: 13
V gene: TRBV5-6
J gene: TRBJ2-7

CDR3 protein: CASSTGRGANYGYTF
CDR3 DNA: TGTGCCAGTAGTACCGGCCGGGGGGCGAACTATGGCTACACCTTC
clone size: -
D gene: -
CDR3 length: 15
V gene: TRBV19
J gene: TRBJ1-2

CDR3 protein: CATSRDHLRGSPLHF
CDR3 DNA: TGTGCCACCAGCAGAGATCACCTTAGGGGATCACCCCTCCACTTT
clone size: -
D gene: -
CDR3 length: 15
V gene: TRBV15
J gene: TRBJ1-6

CDR3 protein: CASSLAREYEQYF
CDR3 DNA: TGTGCCAGCAGCTTAGCTCGAGAGTACGAGCAGTACTTC
clone size: -
D gene: -
CDR3 length: 13
V gene: TRBV7-2
J gene: TRBJ2-7

CDR3 protein: CASSLAGLDLDTGELFF
CDR3 DNA: TGCGCCAGCAGCTTGGCCGGACTGGACTTGGACACCGGGGAGCTGTTTTTT
clone size: -
D gene: -
CDR3 length: 17
V gene: TRBV5-1
J gene: TRBJ2-2

CDR3 protein: CASSPGVRTEAFF
CDR3 DNA: TGTGCCAGCAGCCCAGGGGTGAGGACTGAAGCTTTCTTT
clone size: few
D gene: -
CDR3 length: 13
V gene: TRBV5-4
J gene: TRBJ1-1

CDR3 protein: CASRRFGGSNTEAFF
CDR3 DNA: TGTGCCAGCAGACGGTTCGGGGGTTCGAACACTGAAGCTTTCTTT
clone size: -
D gene: -
CDR3 length: 15
V gene: TRBV6-5
J gene: TRBJ1-1

CDR3 protein: CASRKFLAGGGYTF
CDR3 DNA: TGTGCCAGCCGTAAATTTTTGGCGGGCGGTGGCTACACCTTC
clone size: -
D gene: -
CDR3 length: 14
V gene: TRBV28
J gene: TRBJ1-2

CDR3 protein: CASSPEVAGHNEQFF
CDR3 DNA: TGTGCCAGCAGTCCGGAGGTAGCGGGTCACAATGAGCAGTTCTTC
clone size: -
D gene: TRBD2
CDR3 length: 15
V gene: TRBV2
J gene: TRBJ2-1

CDR3 protein: CASSLFWRSYEQYF
CDR3 DNA: TGCGCCAGCAGCTTGTTTTGGCGGAGCTACGAGCAGTACTTC
clone size: -
D gene: -
CDR3 length: 14
V gene: TRBV5-1
J gene: TRBJ2-7

CDR3 protein: CASSEGLAGASTDTQYF
CDR3 DNA: TGTGCCAGCAGCGAGGGACTAGCGGGGGCCAGCACAGATACGCAGTATTTT
clone size: -
D gene: TRBD2
CDR3 length: 17
V gene: TRBV2
J gene: TRBJ2-3

CDR3 protein: CASSPGIGGSSQPQHF
CDR3 DNA: TGTGCCAGCAGTCCAGGGATAGGGGGCTCGAGTCAGCCCCAGCATTTT
clone size: -
D gene: TRBD1
CDR3 length: 16
V gene: TRBV27
J gene: TRBJ1-5

CDR3 protein: CASTQDRAQGYYGYTF
CDR3 DNA: TGTGCCAGCACCCAGGACAGGGCGCAGGGGTACTATGGCTACACCTTC
clone size: once
D gene: TRBD1
CDR3 length: 16
V gene: TRBV28
J gene: TRBJ1-2

CDR3 protein: CASSLSWGVGNNSPLHF
CDR3 DNA: TGTGCCAGCAGTTTATCGTGGGGGGTGGGTAATAATTCACCCCTCCACTTT
clone size: -
D gene: -
CDR3 length: 17
V gene: TRBV27
J gene: TRBJ1-6

CDR3 protein: CATSDRTRSSGANVLTF
CDR3 DNA: TGTGCCACCAGCGACCGGACTCGAAGCTCTGGGGCCAACGTCCTGACTTTC
clone size: -
D gene: -
CDR3 length: 17
V gene: TRBV15
J gene: TRBJ2-6

CDR3 protein: CASRTSGGAMTGELFF
CDR3 DNA: TGTGCCAGCAGGACTAGCGGGGGGGCGATGACCGGGGAGCTGTTTTTT
clone size: -
D gene: TRBD2
CDR3 length: 16
V gene: TRBV2
J gene: TRBJ2-2

CDR3 protein: CASSPQGQGITGELFF
CDR3 DNA: TGTGCCAGCTCACCACAGGGACAGGGGATCACCGGGGAGCTGTTTTTT
clone size: once
D gene: TRBD1
CDR3 length: 16
V gene: TRBV18
J gene: TRBJ2-2

CDR3 protein: CASSQEGGQARGQPQHF
CDR3 DNA: TGCGCCAGCAGCCAAGAGGGGGGGCAGGCGAGGGGTCAGCCCCAGCATTTT
clone size: -
D gene: -
CDR3 length: 17
V gene: TRBV4-1
J gene: TRBJ1-5

CDR3 protein: CASMPDTNTEAFF
CDR3 DNA: TGTGCCAGCATGCCAGATACGAACACTGAAGCTTTCTTT
clone size: -
D gene: -
CDR3 length: 13
V gene: TRBV2
J gene: TRBJ1-1

CDR3 protein: CASSFSEGLEGYTF
CDR3 DNA: TGCGCCAGCAGCTTCTCCGAAGGTCTGGAGGGCTACACCTTC
clone size: -
D gene: -
CDR3 length: 14
V gene: TRBV5-1
J gene: TRBJ1-2

CDR3 protein: CATSESAGGYTGELFF
CDR3 DNA: TGTGCCACCAGTGAATCAGCGGGGGGCTACACCGGGGAGCTGTTTTTT
clone size: -
D gene: TRBD2
CDR3 length: 16
V gene: TRBV24-1
J gene: TRBJ2-2

CDR3 protein: CASSKLGGLGAQHYNSPLHF
CDR3 DNA: TGTGCCAGCAGCAAACTAGGGGGTTTAGGGGCCCAACACTATAATTCACCCCTCCACTTT
clone size: -
D gene: -
CDR3 length: 20
V gene: TRBV21-1
J gene: TRBJ1-6

CDR3 protein: CAIKEPGTGVKEAFF
CDR3 DNA: TGTGCCATTAAAGAACCGGGGACAGGGGTCAAAGAAGCTTTCTTT
clone size: -
D gene: TRBD1
CDR3 length: 15
V gene: TRBV19
J gene: TRBJ1-1

CDR3 protein: CASSQSGVWQSGYTF
CDR3 DNA: TGTGCCAGCAGCCAAAGCGGGGTCTGGCAATCAGGCTACACCTTC
clone size: few
D gene: -
CDR3 length: 15
V gene: TRBV3-1/TRBV3-2
J gene: TRBJ1-2